Sequencing of this T cell receptor (beta chain) was carried out in a study of blood T cell repertoires in COVID-19. Study context: T cells, B-cell-depleted T cells, or PBMCs supplied cDNA or gDNA.

Per the authors' pipeline: Nucleated cell counts were estimated from reference gene primer amplification. TCRdb's table, derived via immunoSEQ multiplex PCR, lists solely in-frame clones and lacks some. V and J calls and clone size are copied from that table; D and trimming were computed from the DNA. The sample lists roughly 300,000 clones, about nine tenths occurring once. V was pared by 6 bases and J by 2 bases, with 13 bases between. Germline V gene data show CDR1 as SNHLY and CDR2 as FYNNEI. The CDR3 has 14 residues. Sequencing was performed on peripheral blood. The genes are TRBV2 and TRBJ1-2; D uncertain. This receptor was obtained from a woman younger than 45 with COVID-19, enrolled during active disease. CDR3 DNA sequence: TGTGCCAGCAGAGGGAGGGAAAGAAACTATGGCTACACCTTC. The encoded protein is CASRGRERNYGYTF.